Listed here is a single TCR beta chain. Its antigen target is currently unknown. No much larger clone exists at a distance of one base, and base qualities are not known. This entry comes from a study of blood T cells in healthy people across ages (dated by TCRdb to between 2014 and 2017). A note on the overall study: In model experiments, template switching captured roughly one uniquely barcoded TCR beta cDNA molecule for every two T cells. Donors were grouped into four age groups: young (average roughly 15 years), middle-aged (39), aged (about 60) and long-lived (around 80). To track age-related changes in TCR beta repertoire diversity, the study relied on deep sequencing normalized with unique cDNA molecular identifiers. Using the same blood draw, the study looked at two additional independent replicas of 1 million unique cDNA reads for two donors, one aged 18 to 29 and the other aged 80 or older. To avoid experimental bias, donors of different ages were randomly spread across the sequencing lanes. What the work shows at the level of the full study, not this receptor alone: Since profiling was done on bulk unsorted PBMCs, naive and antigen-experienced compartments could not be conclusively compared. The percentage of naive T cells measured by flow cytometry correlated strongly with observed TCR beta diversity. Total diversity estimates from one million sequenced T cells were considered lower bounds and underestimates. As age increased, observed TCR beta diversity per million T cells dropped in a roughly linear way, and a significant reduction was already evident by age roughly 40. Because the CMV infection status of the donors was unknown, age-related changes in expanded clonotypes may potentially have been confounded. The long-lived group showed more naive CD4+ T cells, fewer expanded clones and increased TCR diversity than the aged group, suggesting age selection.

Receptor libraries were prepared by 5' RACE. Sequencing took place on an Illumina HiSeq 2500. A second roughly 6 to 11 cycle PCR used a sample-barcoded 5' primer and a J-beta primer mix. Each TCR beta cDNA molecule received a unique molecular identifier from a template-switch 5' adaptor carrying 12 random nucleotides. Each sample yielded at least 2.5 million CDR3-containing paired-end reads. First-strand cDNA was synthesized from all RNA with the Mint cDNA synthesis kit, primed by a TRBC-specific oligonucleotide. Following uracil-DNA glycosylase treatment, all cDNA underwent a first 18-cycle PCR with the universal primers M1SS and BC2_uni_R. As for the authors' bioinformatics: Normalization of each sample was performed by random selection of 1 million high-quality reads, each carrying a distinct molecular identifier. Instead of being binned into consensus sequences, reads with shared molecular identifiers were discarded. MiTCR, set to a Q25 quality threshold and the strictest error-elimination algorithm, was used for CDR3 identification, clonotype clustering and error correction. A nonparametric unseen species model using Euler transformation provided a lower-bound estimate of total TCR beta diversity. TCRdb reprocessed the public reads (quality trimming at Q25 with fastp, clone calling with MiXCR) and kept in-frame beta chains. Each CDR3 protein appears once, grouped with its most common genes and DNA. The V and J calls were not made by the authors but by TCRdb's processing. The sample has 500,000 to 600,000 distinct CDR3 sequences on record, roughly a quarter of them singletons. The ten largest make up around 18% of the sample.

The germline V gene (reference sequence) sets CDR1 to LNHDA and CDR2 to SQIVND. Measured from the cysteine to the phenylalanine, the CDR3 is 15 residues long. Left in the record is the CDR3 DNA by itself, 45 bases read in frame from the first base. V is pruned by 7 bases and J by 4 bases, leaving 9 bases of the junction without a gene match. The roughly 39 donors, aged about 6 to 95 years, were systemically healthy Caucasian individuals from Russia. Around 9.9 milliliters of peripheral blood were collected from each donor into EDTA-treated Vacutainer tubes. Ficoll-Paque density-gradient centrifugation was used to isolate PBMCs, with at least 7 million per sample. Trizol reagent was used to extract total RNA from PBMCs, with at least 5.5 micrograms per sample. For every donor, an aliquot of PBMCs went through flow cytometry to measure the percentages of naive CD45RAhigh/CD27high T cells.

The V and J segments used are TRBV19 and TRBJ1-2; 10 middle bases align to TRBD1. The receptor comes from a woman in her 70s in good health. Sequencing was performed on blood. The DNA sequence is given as TGTGCCAGTACCGACAGGGGGCTTAGCGGCTATGGCTACACCTTC. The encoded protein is CASTDRGLSGYGYTF. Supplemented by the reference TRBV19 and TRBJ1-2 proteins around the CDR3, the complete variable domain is DGGITQSPKYLFRKEGQNVTLSCEQNLNHDAMYWYRQDPGQGLRLIYYSQIVNDFQKGDIAEGYSVSREKKESFPLTVTSAQKNPTAFYLCASTDRGLSGYGYTFGSGTRLTVV.